This TCR beta chain came from a study of blood T cells in healthy people across ages. Study at large: When template switching was applied, about one barcoded beta molecule was captured per two T cells.

In germline, CDR1 is MGHDK, CDR2 SYGVNS. The ends were cut back, 6 bases at V and 4 bases at J, with 12 bases in the middle. The CDR3 has 13 amino acids. Combining a sample-barcoded 5' primer with a J-beta primer mix, a second PCR ran for roughly 7 to 12 cycles. TCRdb called the 5' RACE reads again in MiXCR, with one record for every CDR3 protein. The sample holds hundreds of thousands of distinct CDR3 sequences, 40% to 45% seen once. Study observations and caveats: The study found more naive CD4+ cells and higher diversity in long-lived than aged donors.

Total RNA was isolated from each sample in quantities of at least 6 micrograms. Note on this clonotype: What it binds is not known.

This sequence was found in a man older than 75 in good health. This chain joins TRBV25-1 and TRBJ1-2; perhaps TRBD1 as D (5 bases). Sequencing used blood. The CDR3, as DNA: TGTGCCAGCAGATCAGACAGACTCTATGGCTACACCTTC. Translation: CASRSDRLYGYTF.